This TCR beta chain was captured in a study of TIL therapy for anti-PD-1-resistant metastatic lung cancer. CDR1 and CDR2 from the germline V gene are LNHNV and YYDKDF (reference sequence). CDR3 size: 14 residues. The V end lost 5 bases, the J end lost 6 bases, and 13 bases lay between the germline ends. Time point described: pre-treatment sample, taken before nivolumab and TIL therapy. The tumor samples were excised metastases, mostly pleural nodules or supraclavicular lymph nodes. Sequencing used immunoSEQ v3. TCRdb's copy holds only in-frame clones and misses some; the assay was immunoSEQ multiplex PCR. The data show 45,000 to 50,000 clones, with 55% to 75% seen just once and less than 6.5% held by the top ten.

The rearrangement joins TRBV15 to TRBJ2-2; D remains ambiguous. The sequence was obtained from a person aged 25-79 years with non-small cell lung cancer. The starting material was tumor tissue, obtained at baseline. The CDR3 DNA follows: TGTGCCACCAGCTCAGCTGGGATTCCCGGGGAGCTGTTTTTT. This gives the protein CATSSAGIPGELFF.